The T cell receptor beta chain under discussion was sequenced for a study of OX40 agonist ivuxolimab in advanced cancers. Study conclusions and caveats: Nonresponders included some who also had low normalized T-cell clonal expansion.

The table came from immunoSEQ multiplex PCR; TCRdb's copy has only in-frame clones and leaves some out. This sample has approximately 91,000 clones, with around 87% found just once. About this clone: No antigen is known for it.

Patients were excluded for autoimmune disease history or systemic immunosuppression. CDR3 length: 14 amino acids. Trimming removed 2 bases at V and 5 bases at J, with 12 bases between. From germline, CDR1 is SGDLS and CDR2 YYNGEE. This clonotype was obtained from an adult with an advanced solid tumor such as melanoma, head and neck, liver or kidney cancer. This specimen was CD4+ or CD8+ T cells sorted from blood, taken in a trial of the OX40 agonist ivuxolimab. The chain recombines TRBV9 with TRBJ2-3, with D perhaps matching TRBD2 (5 bases). The CDR3 bases are TGTGCCAGCAGCGTGAGGGAGCGGAGAGATACGCAGTATTTT. It translates to CASSVRERRDTQYF. Combining the CDR3 with reference TRBV9 and TRBJ2-3 gives the whole variable domain DSGVTQTPKHLITATGQRVTLRCSPRSGDLSVYWYQQSLDQGLQFLIQYYNGEERAKGNILERFSAQQFPDLHSELNLSSLELGDSALYFCASSVRERRDTQYFGPGTRLTVL.